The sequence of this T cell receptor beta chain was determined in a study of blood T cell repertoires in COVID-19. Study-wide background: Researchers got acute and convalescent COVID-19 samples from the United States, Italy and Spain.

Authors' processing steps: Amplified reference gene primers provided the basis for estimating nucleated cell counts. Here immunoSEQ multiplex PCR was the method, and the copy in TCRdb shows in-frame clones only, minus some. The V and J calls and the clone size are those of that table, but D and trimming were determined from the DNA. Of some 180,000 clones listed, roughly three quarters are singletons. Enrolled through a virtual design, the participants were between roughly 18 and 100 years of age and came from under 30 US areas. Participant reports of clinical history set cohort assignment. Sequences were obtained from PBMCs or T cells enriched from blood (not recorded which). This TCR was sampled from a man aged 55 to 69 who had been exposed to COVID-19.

The CDR3 DNA reads as TGTGCCAGCAGCTTATCCCGAGGAGCTAGCGGACCCTCCTACGAGCAGTACTTC. This codes for CASSLSRGASGPSYEQYF. The V gene is TRBV7-2, the J gene TRBJ2-7, with 7 bases matching TRBD2. This CDR3 has 18 amino acids. Germline assignment: CDR1 SGHTA and CDR2 FQGNSA. Unmatched junction bases numbered 13, after V lost 2 bases and J lost 0 bases.